The 10 T cell receptor beta chains reported below all come from one sample, sequenced in a study of blood T cell repertoires in COVID-19. The assay was immunoSEQ multiplex PCR, and TCRdb's table has in-frame clones only and misses some. The sample carries roughly 200,000 clones, around 83% recorded once. The sequenced sample was peripheral blood. The receptors originated from a woman aged 55 to 70 with acute or convalescent COVID-19.

The chain recombines TRBV9 with TRBJ1-3; possible D gene TRBD1, 5 bases. Germline loops: CDR1 SGDLS, CDR2 YYNGEE. The CDR3 consists of 17 residues. Deletions cut 4 bases from V and 2 bases from J, with 19 bases between. CDR3 DNA: TGTGCCAGCAGCCCTATCGGGGGGGGAAGGGCTGGAAACACCATATATTTT. It codes for CASSPIGGGRAGNTIYF.

For the CDR3, the DNA is TGTGCCAGCAGTTACGAGGGGGGGTCTGGTTATGGCTACACCTTC. It codes for CASSYEGGSGYGYTF. The V gene is TRBV6-5, the J gene TRBJ1-2; the D gene is possibly TRBD1 (6 bases). From germline, CDR1 is MNHEY and CDR2 SVGAGI. This CDR3 comprises 15 residues. The ends were cut back, 2 bases at V and 5 bases at J, with 15 bases in the middle.

This chain connects TRBV27 to TRBJ2-1, with 8 bases identical to TRBD2. CDR1 and CDR2 (germline): MNHEY, SMNVEV (reference sequence). V was clipped by 6 bases and J by 6 bases; unmatched bases: 13. The length of the CDR3 is 16 residues. This CDR3 reads CASRGGGRLVGNEQFF. In nucleotides, the CDR3 is TGTGCCAGCAGGGGGGGCGGGAGGTTGGTTGGCAATGAGCAGTTCTTC.

The chain is built from TRBV7-9 and TRBJ1-5; no reliable D call. In germline, CDR1 is SEHNR, CDR2 FQNEAQ (reference sequence). V was pared by 5 bases and J by 0 bases, with 8 bases between. The CDR3 is made up of 14 amino acids. CDR3 in amino acids: CASSLDYSNQPQHF. The CDR3 DNA follows: TGTGCCAGCAGCCTAGACTATAGCAATCAGCCCCAGCATTTT.

The genes are TRBV9 and TRBJ2-1, with TRBD2 identical over 10 bases. This CDR3 spans 17 amino acids. Unmatched junction bases numbered 13, after V lost 0 bases and J lost 10 bases. The germline CDR1 and CDR2 sequences are SGDLS and YYNGEE. CDR3 sequence (DNA): TGTGCCAGCAGCGTAGATTTAGGGCTAGCGGGAGCGGGCGAGCAGTTCTTC. It translates to CASSVDLGLAGAGEQFF.

The chain combines TRBV19 with TRBJ2-2; TRBD2 matches at 14 bases. CDR1 and CDR2 (germline): LNHDA, SQIVND (reference sequence). With V trimmed by 6 bases and J by 2 bases, 11 bases remained unmatched. CDR3 length: 19 amino acids. The CDR3 here is CASRSPSGLAGGNTGELFF. In DNA, the CDR3 is TGTGCCAGTAGGTCTCCGTCTGGACTAGCGGGAGGTAACACCGGGGAGCTGTTTTTT.

The chain couples TRBV12-3 or TRBV12-4 to TRBJ1-1; no reliable D call. V lost 2 bases, J lost 7 bases, and 8 bases lay in between. The CDR3 spans 12 residues. In DNA, the CDR3 is TGTGCCAGCAGTTTACCCCTCGGTGAAGCTTTCTTT. The encoded protein is CASSLPLGEAFF.

This clone was seen only once. The rearrangement uses TRBV19 and TRBJ2-3, with TRBD2 matching over 8 bases. The CDR3 sequence is 14 residues long. Germline-derived CDR1 and CDR2 are LNHDA and SQIVND (reference sequence). Unmatched junction bases numbered 5, after V lost 9 bases and J lost 0 bases. In DNA, the CDR3 is TGTGCCAGCCAAATAGCGGGGAGCACAGATACGCAGTATTTT. Protein: CASQIAGSTDTQYF.

This sequence joins TRBV19 and TRBJ1-2; D gene ambiguous. The CDR3 has 17 residues. Trimming cost V 3 bases and J 8 bases, with 25 bases left between them. In germline, CDR1 is LNHDA, CDR2 SQIVND (reference sequence). This chain's CDR3 is CASSIGGLRRGGGGYTF. The DNA of the CDR3 is TGTGCCAGTAGTATCGGAGGACTACGACGCGGAGGCGGCGGCTACACCTTC. Filled out from reference TRBV19 and TRBJ1-2, the complete variable domain reads DGGITQSPKYLFRKEGQNVTLSCEQNLNHDAMYWYRQDPGQGLRLIYYSQIVNDFQKGDIAEGYSVSREKKESFPLTVTSAQKNPTAFYLCASSIGGLRRGGGGYTFGSGTRLTVV.

This clone was seen only a few times. The V gene is TRBV30, the J gene TRBJ2-1; 14 bases are shared with TRBD2. Unmatched junction bases numbered 11, after V lost 8 bases and J lost 8 bases. Per germline, CDR1 GTSNPN and CDR2 SVGIG (reference sequence). The CDR3 has 15 residues. CDR3 sequence reads: CAGEGTSGSMYEQFF. The CDR3 region has the DNA TGTGCCGGGGAGGGGACTAGCGGGAGTATGTATGAGCAGTTCTTC. The variable domain in full, with the rest retrieved from reference TRBV30 and TRBJ2-1, is SQTIHQWPATLVQPVGSPLSLECTVEGTSNPNLYWYRQAAGRGLQLLFYSVGIGQISSEVPQNLSASRPQDRQFILSSKKLLLSDSGFYLCAGEGTSGSMYEQFFGPGTRLTVL.